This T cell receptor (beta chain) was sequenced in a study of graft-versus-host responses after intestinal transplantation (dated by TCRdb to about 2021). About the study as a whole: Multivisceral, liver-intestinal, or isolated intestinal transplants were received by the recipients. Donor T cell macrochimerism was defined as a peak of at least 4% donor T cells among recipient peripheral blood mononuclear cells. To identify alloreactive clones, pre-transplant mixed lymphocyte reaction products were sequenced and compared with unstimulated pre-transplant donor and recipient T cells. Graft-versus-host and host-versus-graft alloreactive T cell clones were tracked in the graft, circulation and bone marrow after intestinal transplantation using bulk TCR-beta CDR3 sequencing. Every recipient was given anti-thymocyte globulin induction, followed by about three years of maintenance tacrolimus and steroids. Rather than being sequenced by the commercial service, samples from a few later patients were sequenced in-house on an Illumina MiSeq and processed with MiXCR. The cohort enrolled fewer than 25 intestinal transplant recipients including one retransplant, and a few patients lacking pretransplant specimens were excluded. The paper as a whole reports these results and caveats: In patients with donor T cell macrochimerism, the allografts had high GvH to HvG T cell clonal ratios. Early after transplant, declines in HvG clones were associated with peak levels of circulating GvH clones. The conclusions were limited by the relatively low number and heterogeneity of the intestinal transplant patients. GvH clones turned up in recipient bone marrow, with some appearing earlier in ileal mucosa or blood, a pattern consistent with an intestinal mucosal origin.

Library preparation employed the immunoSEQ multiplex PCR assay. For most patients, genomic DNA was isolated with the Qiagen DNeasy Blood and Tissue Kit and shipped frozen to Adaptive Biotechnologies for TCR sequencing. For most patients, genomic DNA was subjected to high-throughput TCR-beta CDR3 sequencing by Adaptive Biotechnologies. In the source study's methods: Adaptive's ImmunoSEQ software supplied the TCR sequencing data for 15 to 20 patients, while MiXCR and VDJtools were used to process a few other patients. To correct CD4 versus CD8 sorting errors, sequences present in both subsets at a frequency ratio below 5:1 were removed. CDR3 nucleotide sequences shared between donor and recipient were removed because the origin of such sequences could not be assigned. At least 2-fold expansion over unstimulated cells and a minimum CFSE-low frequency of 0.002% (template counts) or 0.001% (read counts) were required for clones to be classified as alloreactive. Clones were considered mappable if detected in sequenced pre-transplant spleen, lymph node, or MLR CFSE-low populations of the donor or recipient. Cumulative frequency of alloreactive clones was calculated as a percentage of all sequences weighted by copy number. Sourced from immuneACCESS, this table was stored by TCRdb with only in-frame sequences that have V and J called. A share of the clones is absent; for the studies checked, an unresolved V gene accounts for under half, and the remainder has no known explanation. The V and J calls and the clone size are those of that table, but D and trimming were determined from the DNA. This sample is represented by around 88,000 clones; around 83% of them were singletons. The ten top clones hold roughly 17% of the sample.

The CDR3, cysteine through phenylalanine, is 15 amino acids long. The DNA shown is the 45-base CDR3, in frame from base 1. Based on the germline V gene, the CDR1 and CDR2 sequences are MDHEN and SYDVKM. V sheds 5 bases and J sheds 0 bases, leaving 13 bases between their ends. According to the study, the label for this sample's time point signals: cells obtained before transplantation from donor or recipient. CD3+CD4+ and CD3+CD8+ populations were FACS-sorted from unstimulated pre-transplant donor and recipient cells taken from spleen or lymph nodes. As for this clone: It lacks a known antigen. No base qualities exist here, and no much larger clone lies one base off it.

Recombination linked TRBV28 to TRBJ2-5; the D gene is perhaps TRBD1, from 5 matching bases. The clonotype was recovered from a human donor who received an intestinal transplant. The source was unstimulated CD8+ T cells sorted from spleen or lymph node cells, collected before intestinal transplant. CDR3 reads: CASSTRGRDQETQYF. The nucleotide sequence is TGTGCCAGCAGTACCCGAGGCAGGGACCAAGAGACCCAGTACTTC.